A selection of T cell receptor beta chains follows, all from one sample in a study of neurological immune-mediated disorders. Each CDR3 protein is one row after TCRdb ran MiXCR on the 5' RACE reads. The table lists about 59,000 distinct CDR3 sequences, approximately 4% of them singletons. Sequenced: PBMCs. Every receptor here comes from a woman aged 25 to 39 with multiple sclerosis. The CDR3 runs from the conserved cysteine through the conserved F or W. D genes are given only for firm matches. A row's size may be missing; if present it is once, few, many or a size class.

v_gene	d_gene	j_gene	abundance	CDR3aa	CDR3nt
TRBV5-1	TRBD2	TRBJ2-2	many	CASSLTSVITGELFF	TGCGCCAGCAGCTTGACTAGCGTAATCACCGGGGAGCTGTTTTTT
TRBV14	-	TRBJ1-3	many	CASSLGLVGNTIYF	TGTGCCAGCAGCCTCGGACTAGTTGGGAACACCATATATTTT
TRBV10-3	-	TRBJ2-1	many	CAISESDSYNEQFF	TGTGCCATCAGTGAGTCTGACTCCTACAATGAGCAGTTCTTC
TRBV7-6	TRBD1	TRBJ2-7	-	CASSPGQPYEQYF	TGTGCCAGCAGCCCGGGACAGCCCTACGAGCAGTACTTC
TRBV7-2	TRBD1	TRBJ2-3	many	CASSEQGGWADTQYF	TGTGCCAGCAGCGAACAGGGGGGTTGGGCAGATACGCAGTATTTT
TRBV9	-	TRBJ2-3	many	CASSSRGGAADTQYF	TGTGCCAGCAGCTCTAGAGGAGGGGCCGCAGATACGCAGTATTTT
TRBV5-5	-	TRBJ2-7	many	CASSLANREQYF	TGTGCCAGCAGCTTGGCTAATCGGGAGCAGTACTTC
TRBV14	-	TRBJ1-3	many	CASSPQRSSGNTIYF	TGTGCCAGCAGCCCTCAACGCTCCTCTGGAAACACCATATATTTT
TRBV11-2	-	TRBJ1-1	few	CASSQVGASAEAFF	TGTGCCAGCAGCCAAGTGGGAGCGTCGGCTGAAGCTTTCTTT
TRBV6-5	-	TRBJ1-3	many	CASSYSGERIGNTIYF	TGTGCCAGCAGTTACTCGGGGGAAAGAATCGGAAACACCATATATTTT
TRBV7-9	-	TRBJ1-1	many	CASSPQGGEAFF	TGTGCCAGCAGCCCCCAAGGGGGGGAAGCTTTCTTT